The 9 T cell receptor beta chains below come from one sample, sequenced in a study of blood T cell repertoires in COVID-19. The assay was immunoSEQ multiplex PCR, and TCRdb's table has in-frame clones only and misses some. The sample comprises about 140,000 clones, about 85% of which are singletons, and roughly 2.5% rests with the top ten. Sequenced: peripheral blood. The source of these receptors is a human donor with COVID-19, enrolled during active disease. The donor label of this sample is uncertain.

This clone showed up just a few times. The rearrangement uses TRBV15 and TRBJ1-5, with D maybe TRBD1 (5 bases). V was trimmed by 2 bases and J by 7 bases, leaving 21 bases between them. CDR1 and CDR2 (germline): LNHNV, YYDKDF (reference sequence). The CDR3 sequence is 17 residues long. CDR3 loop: CATSRLPWGLSNQPQHF. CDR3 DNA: TGTGCCACCAGCAGACTACCTTGGGGCCTCTCGAACCAGCCCCAGCATTTT.

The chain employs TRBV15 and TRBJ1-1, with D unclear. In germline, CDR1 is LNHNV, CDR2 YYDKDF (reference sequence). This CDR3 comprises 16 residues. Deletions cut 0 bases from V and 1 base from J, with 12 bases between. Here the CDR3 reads CATSRDRSSQNTEAFF. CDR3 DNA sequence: TGTGCCACCAGCAGAGATCGGAGCAGCCAGAACACTGAAGCTTTCTTT. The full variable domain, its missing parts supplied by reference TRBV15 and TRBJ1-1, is DAMVIQNPRYQVTQFGKPVTLSCSQTLNHNVMYWYQQKSSQAPKLLFHYYDKDFNNEADTPDNFQSRRPNTSFCFLDIRSPGLGDTAMYLCATSRDRSSQNTEAFFGQGTRLTVV.

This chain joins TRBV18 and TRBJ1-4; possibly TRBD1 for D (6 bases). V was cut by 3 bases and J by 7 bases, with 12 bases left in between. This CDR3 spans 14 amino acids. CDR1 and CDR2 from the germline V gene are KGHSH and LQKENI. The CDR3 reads CASSPNGRGEKLFF. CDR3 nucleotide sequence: TGTGCCAGCTCACCGAACGGCAGGGGTGAAAAACTGTTTTTT.

The CDR3 bases are TGTGCCAGCAGTAGTTGGCGGGGGGGCGGTGAGCAGTTCTTC. It codes for CASSSWRGGGEQFF. The chain links TRBV2 to TRBJ2-1, with 9 bases identical to TRBD2. Germline assignment: CDR1 SNHLY and CDR2 FYNNEI. This CDR3 contains 14 residues. The ends lost 5 bases at V and 9 bases at J; junction bases unmatched: 8.

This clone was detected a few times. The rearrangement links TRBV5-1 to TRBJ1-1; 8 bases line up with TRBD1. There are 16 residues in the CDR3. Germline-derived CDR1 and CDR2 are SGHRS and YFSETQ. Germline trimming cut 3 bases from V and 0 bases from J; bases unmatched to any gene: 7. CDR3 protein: CASSSRQGYMNTEAFF. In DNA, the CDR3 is TGCGCCAGCAGCTCCCGACAGGGGTACATGAACACTGAAGCTTTCTTT. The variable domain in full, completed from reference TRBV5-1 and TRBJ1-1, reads KAGVTQTPRYLIKTRGQQVTLSCSPISGHRSVSWYQQTPGQGLQFLFEYFSETQRNKGNFPGRFSGRQFSNSRSEMNVSTLELGDSALYLCASSSRQGYMNTEAFFGQGTRLTVV.

The CDR3 protein is CASKYTEGTYEQYF. The CDR3 nucleotides are TGTGCCAGCAAGTATACGGAGGGTACCTACGAGCAGTACTTC. This chain uses TRBV5-5 with TRBJ2-7, with D possibly matching TRBD2 (6 bases). CDR3 length equals 14 residues. Trimming took off 6 bases at V and 2 bases at J, with 15 bases between the two ends. Germline CDR1 reads SGHKS; CDR2 reads YYEKEE (reference sequence).

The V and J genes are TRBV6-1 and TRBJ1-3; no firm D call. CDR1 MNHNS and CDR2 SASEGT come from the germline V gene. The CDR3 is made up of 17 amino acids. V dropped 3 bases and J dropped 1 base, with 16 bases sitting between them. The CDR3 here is CASSESEETPSGNTIYF. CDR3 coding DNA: TGTGCCAGCAGTGAGAGTGAGGAAACCCCGTCTGGAAACACCATATATTTT.

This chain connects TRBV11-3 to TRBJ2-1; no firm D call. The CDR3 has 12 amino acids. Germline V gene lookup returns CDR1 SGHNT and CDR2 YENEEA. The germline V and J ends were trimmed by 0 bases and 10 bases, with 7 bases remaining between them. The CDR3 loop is CASSLEVGEQFF. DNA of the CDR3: TGTGCCAGCAGCTTAGAGGTCGGGGAGCAGTTCTTC. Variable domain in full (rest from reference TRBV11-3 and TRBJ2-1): EAGVVQSPRYKIIEKKQPVAFWCNPISGHNTLYWYLQNLGQGPELLIRYENEEAVDDSQLPKDRFSAERLKGVDSTLKIQPAELGDSAVYLCASSLEVGEQFFGPGTRLTVL.

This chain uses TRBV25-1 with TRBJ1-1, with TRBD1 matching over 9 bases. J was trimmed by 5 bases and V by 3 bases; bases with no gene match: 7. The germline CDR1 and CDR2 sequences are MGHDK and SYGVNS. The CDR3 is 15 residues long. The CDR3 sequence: CASSDKQGAGTEAFF. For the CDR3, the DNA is TGTGCCAGCAGTGATAAACAGGGGGCCGGGACTGAAGCTTTCTTT.